This T cell receptor beta chain was identified during a study of metastatic and nonmetastatic thyroid tumors. Turning to the study itself: A comparison of repertoires was made across blood and tumor or nodule tissue from malignant and benign thyroid patients. Study results and caveats: It was reported that TCR beta diversity was significantly higher in malignant thyroid tumors than benign nodules, in blood and tumor.

A note on this clone: The antigen remains unidentified.

In the original analysis: CDR3 was compared across clinicopathological groups, and the resulting differences were used to build a distant-metastasis classifier for papillary thyroid cancer. TCRdb re-called the PCR reads via MiXCR. TCRdb assigned the V and J calls; the authors' analysis was not used. The sample has 25,000 to 35,000 clones; just under 30% are singletons. The germline V gene encodes CDR1 MNHNS and CDR2 SASEGT. Trimming left V 4 bases short and J 3 bases short, with 10 bases between. The CDR3 covers 14 residues. All patients were untreated before thyroid surgery. Sequencing input: blood. The receptor's source is a female donor with papillary thyroid cancer or a benign thyroid nodule (not recorded which). Some clones in this sample may be carry-over from other donors' samples. This chain joins TRBV6-1 and TRBJ1-3, with no clear D. The CDR3 reads CASSGEVDGNTIYF. The CDR3 region has the DNA TGTGCCAGCAGTGGTGAGGTGGATGGAAACACCATATATTTT.